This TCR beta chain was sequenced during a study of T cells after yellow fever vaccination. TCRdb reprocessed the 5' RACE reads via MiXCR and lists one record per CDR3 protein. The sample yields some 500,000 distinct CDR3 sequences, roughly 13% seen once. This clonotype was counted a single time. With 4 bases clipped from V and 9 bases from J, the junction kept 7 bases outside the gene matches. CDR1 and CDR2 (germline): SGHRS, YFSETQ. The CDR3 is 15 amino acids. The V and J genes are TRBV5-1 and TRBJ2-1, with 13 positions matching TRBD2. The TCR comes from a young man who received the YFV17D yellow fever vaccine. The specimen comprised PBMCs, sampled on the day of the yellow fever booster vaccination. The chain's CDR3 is CASSHGLAGVLEQFF. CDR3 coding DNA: TGCGCCAGCAGCCACGGACTAGCGGGAGTTCTTGAGCAGTTCTTC.